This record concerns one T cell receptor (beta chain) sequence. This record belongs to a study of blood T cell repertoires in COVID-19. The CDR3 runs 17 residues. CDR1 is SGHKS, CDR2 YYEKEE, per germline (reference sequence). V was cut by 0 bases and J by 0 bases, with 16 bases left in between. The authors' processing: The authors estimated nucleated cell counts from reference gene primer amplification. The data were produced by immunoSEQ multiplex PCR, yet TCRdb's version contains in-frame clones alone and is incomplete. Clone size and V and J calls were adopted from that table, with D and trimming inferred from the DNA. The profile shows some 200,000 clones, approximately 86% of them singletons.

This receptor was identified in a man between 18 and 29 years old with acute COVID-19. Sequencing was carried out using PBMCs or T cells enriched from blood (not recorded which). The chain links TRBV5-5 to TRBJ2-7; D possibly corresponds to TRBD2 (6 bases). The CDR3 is CASSLGFGSQGSYEQYF. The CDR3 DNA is TGTGCCAGCAGCTTGGGGTTCGGGAGTCAGGGCTCCTACGAGCAGTACTTC.